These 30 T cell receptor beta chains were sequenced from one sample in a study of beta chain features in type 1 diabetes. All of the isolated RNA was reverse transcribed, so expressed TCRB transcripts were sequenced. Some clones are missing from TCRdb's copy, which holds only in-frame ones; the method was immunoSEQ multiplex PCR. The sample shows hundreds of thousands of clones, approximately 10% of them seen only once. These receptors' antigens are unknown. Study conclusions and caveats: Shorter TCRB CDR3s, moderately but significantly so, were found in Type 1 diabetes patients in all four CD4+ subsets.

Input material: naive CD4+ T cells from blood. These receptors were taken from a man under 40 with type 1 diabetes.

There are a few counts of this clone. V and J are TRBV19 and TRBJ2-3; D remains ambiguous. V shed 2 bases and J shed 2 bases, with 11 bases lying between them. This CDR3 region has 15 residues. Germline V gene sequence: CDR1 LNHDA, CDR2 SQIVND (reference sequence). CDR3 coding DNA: TGTGCCAGTAGTATATCACTACCCTACACAGATACGCAGTATTTT. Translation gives CASSISLPYTDTQYF.

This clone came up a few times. CDR3: CASSSLDGNSPLHF. The CDR3 DNA sequence: TGTGCCAGCAGCAGTCTAGACGGGAATTCACCCCTCCACTTT. This sequence joins TRBV7-2 and TRBJ1-6; D unclear. Germline lookup yields CDR1 SGHTA and CDR2 FQGNSA. CDR3 size: 14 residues. V lost 5 bases to trimming and J lost 7 bases, with 12 bases between them.

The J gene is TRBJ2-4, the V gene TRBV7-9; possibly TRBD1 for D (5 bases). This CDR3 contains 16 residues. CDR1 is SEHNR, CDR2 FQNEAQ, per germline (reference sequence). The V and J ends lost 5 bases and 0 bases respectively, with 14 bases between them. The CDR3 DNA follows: TGTGCCAGCAGCCCGAGACAGACCTTAGCCAAAAACATTCAGTACTTC. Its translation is CASSPRQTLAKNIQYF. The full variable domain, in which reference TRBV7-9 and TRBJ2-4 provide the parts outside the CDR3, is DTGVSQNPRHKITKRGQNVTFRCDPISEHNRLYWYRQTLGQGPEFLTYFQNEAQLEKSRLLSDRFSAERPKGSFSTLEIQRTEQGDSAMYLCASSPRQTLAKNIQYFGAGTRLSVL.

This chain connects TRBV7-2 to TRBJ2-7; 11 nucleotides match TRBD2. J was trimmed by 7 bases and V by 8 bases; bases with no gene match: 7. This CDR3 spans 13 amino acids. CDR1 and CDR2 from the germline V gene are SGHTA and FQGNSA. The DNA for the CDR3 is TGTGCCAGCCGTAGCGGGGGGGCCGATGAGCAGTACTTC. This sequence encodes CASRSGGADEQYF.

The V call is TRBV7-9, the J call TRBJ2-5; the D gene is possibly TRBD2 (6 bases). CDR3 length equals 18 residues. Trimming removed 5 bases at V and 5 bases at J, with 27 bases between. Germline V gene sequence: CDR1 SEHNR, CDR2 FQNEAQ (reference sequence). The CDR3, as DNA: TGTGCCAGCAGCCCCCCCTTAAAGGCCTCGACTAGTTATGAGACCCAGTACTTC. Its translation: CASSPPLKASTSYETQYF. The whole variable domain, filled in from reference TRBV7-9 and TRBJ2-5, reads DTGVSQNPRHKITKRGQNVTFRCDPISEHNRLYWYRQTLGQGPEFLTYFQNEAQLEKSRLLSDRFSAERPKGSFSTLEIQRTEQGDSAMYLCASSPPLKASTSYETQYFGPGTRLLVL.

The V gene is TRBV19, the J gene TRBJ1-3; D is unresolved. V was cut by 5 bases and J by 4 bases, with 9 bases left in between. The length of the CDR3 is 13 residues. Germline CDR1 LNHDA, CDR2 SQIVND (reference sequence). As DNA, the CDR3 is TGTGCCAGTAGTGCGATTCCCGGAAACACCATATATTTT. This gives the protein CASSAIPGNTIYF.

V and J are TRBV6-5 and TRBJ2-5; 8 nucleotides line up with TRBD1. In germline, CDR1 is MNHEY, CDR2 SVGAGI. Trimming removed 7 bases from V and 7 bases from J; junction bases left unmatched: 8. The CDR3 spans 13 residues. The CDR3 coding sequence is TGTGCCAGCAAAAGGACAGGGATCGCGACCCAGTACTTC. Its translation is CASKRTGIATQYF.

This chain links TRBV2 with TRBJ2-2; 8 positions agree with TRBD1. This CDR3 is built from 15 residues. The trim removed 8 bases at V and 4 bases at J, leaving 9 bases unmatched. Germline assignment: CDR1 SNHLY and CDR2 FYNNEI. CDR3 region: CASGEGQVLTGELFF. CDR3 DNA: TGTGCCAGCGGCGAGGGACAGGTTCTCACCGGGGAGCTGTTTTTT.

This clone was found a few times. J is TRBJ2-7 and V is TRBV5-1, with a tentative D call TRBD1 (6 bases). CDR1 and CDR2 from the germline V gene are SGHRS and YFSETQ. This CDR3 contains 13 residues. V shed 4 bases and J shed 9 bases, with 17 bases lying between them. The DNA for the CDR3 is TGCGCCAGCAGCATTGGAAACAGGGAAGTGCAGTACTTC. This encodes CASSIGNREVQYF.

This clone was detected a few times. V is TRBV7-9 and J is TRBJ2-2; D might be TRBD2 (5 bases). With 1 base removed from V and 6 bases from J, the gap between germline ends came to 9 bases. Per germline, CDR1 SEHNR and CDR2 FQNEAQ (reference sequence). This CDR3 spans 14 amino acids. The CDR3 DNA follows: TGTGCCAGCAGCTTAGGGGGAGAATCCGGGGAGCTGTTTTTT. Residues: CASSLGGESGELFF.

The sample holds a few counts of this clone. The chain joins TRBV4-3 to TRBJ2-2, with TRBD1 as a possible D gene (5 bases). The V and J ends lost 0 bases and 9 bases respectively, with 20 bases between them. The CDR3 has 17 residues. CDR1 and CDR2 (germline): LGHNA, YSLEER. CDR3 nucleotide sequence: TGCGCCAGCAGCCAAGATGTGTCATCGCAGGGAAGTCGGGAGCTGTTTTTT. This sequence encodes CASSQDVSSQGSRELFF.

CDR3: CASSPGGGEFDEQYF. The CDR3 nucleotides read TGTGCCAGCAGCCCCGGGGGAGGGGAATTCGACGAGCAGTACTTC. The chain has TRBV7-2 and TRBJ2-7; 7 bases match TRBD2. V shed 5 bases, J shed 5 bases, and the junction held 12 bases outside the gene matches. Germline CDR1 SGHTA, CDR2 FQGNSA. CDR3 length equals 15 residues.

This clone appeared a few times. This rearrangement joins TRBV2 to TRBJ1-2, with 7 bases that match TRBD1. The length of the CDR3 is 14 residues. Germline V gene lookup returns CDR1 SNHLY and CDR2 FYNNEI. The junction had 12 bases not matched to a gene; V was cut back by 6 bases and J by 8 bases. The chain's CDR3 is CASRNRGVGGGYTF. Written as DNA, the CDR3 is TGTGCCAGCAGAAACAGGGGAGTAGGCGGGGGCTACACCTTC.

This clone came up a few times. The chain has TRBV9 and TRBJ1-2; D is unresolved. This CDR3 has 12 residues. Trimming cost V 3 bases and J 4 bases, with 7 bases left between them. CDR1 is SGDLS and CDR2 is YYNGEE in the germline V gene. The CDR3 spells CASSGHLYGYTF. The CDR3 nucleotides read TGTGCCAGCAGCGGACACCTCTATGGCTACACCTTC.

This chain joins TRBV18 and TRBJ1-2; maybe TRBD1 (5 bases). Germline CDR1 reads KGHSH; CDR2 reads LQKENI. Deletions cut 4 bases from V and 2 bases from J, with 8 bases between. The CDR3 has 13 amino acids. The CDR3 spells CASSRPGNYGYTF. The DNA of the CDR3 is TGTGCCAGCTCACGCCCAGGGAACTATGGCTACACCTTC.

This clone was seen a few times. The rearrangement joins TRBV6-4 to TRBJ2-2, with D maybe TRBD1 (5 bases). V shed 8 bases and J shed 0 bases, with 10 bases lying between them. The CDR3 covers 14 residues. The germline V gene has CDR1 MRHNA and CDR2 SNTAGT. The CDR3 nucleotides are TGTGCCAGCTCTCGGACATCGAACACCGGGGAGCTGTTTTTT. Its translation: CASSRTSNTGELFF.

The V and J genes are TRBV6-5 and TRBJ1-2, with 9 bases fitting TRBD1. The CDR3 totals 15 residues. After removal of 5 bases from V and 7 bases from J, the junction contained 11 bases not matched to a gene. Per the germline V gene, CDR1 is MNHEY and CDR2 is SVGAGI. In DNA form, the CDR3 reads TGTGCCAGCAGTCCACCCCTGGGACAGGGATCTGGCTACACCTTC. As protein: CASSPPLGQGSGYTF.

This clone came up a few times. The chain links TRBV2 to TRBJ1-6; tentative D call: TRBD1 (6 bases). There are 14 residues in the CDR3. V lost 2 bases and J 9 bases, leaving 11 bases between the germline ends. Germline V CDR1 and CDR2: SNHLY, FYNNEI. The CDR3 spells CASSEWQGSSPLHF. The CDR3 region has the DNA TGTGCCAGCAGTGAATGGCAGGGGAGTTCACCCCTCCACTTT.

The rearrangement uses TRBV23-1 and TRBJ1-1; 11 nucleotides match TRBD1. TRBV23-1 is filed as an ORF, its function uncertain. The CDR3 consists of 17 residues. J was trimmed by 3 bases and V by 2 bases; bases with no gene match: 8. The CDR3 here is CASSQGGRDRGDTEAFF. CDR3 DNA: TGCGCCAGCAGTCAAGGCGGTAGGGACAGGGGGGACACTGAAGCTTTCTTT.

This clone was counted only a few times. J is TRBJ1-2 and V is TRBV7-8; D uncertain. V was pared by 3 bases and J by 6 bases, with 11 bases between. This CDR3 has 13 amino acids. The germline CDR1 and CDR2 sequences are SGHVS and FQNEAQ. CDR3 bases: TGTGCCAGCAGCTTTCGAGGAACCGATGGCTACACCTTC. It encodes CASSFRGTDGYTF.

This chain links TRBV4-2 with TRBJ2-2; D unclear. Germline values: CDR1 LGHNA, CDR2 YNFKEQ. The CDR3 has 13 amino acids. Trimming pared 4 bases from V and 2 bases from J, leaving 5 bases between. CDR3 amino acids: CASSPTNTGELFF. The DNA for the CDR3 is TGTGCCAGCAGCCCAACAAACACCGGGGAGCTGTTTTTT.

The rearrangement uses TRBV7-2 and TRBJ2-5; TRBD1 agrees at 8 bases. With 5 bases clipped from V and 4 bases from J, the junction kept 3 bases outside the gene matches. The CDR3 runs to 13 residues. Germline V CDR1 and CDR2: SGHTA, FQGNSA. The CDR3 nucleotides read TGTGCCAGCAGCGTAGACAGGGGAGAGACCCAGTACTTC. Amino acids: CASSVDRGETQYF.

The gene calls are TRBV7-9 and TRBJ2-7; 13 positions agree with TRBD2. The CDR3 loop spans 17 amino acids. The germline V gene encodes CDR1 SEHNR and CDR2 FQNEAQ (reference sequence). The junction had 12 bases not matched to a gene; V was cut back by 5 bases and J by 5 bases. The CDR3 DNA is TGTGCCAGCAGCATGGGACTAGCGGGGAGAGTGTACGACGAGCAGTACTTC. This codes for CASSMGLAGRVYDEQYF. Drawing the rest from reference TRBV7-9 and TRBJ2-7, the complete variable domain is DTGVSQNPRHKITKRGQNVTFRCDPISEHNRLYWYRQTLGQGPEFLTYFQNEAQLEKSRLLSDRFSAERPKGSFSTLEIQRTEQGDSAMYLCASSMGLAGRVYDEQYFGPGTRLTVT.

The CDR3 DNA reads as TGTGCCAGCAGGACCACAGTTAACACTGAAGCTTTCTTT. This codes for CASRTTVNTEAFF. The chain carries TRBV6-1 and TRBJ1-1; D is unresolved. The V end was cut by 6 bases, the J end by 2 bases, with 10 bases between. CDR3 length: 13 amino acids. Germline CDR1 MNHNS, CDR2 SASEGT.

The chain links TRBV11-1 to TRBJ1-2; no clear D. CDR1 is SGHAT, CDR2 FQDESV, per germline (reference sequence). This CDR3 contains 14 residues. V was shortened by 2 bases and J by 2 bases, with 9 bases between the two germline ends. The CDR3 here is CASSLTGQNYGYTF. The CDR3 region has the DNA TGTGCCAGCAGCTTAACGGGTCAGAACTATGGCTACACCTTC.

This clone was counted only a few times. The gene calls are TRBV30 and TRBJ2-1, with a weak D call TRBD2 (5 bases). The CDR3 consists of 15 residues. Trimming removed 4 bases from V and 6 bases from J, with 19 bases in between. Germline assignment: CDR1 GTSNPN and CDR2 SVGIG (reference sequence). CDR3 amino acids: CAWTRGNLHPNEQFF. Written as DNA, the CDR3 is TGTGCCTGGACTAGAGGGAACCTACACCCCAATGAGCAGTTCTTC.

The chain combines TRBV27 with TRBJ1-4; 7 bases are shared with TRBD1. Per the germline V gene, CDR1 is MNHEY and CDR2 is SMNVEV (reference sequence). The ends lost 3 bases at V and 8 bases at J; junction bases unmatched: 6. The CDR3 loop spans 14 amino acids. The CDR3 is CASSFRQGREKLFF. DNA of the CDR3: TGTGCCAGCAGTTTTCGACAGGGTCGAGAAAAACTGTTTTTT.

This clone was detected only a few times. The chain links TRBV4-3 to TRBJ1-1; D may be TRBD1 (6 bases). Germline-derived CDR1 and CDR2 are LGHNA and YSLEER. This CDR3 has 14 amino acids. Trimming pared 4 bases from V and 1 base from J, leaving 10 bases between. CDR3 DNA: TGCGCCAGCAGCCGCGGACAGCAGAACACTGAAGCTTTCTTT. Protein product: CASSRGQQNTEAFF.

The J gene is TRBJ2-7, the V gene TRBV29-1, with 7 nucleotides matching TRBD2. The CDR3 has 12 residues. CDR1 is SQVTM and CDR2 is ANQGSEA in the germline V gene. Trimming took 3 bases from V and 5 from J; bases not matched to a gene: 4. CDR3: CSVEGGRDEQYF. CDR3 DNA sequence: TGCAGCGTTGAGGGGGGGAGGGACGAGCAGTACTTC.

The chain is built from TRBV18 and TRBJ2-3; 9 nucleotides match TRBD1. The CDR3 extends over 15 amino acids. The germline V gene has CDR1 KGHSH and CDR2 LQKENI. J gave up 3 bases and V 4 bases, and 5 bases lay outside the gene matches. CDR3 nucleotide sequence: TGTGCCAGCTCACTCGGACAGGGGTTAACAGATACGCAGTATTTT. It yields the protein CASSLGQGLTDTQYF.